The clone carrying this T cell receptor beta chain has a count of ten or more. Its antigen is still unknown. V was clipped by 7 bases and J by 0 bases, with 14 bases between them. Germline V gene sequence: CDR1 SGHRS, CDR2 YFSETQ. This CDR3 has 14 amino acids. The time point denotes: newly diagnosed GD, antithyroid drugs for less than 3 months. PBMC RNA served as the TCR library source. Investigators prepared the TCR beta libraries by applying iRepertoire HTBI primers and Arm-PCR of CDR3 regions. TCRdb passed the multiplex PCR reads through MiXCR, listing each CDR3 protein once. The repertoire consists of a few hundred thousand distinct CDR3 sequences, with around a sixth occurring once and the leading ten covering approximately 15%. The data derive from a study of regulatory T cells in long-lasting Graves disease. General study findings and limits: Having only a small sample size may have limited accuracy. Preferential use of TRBV28, TRBJ1-2 and TRBJ2-5 was seen in persistent disease.

The data also belong to a second study, concerning T cells in Graves' hyperthyroidism and ophthalmopathy. As that study records: During a first-round RT-PCR of the TCR CDR3, the HTBI primer set was used.

The chain has TRBV5-1 and TRBJ2-7, with D perhaps TRBD1 (6 bases). The source material was peripheral blood mononuclear cells (PBMCs), sampled at new diagnosis, from a patient treated with antithyroid drugs. This TCR was recovered from a woman in her 30s with Graves disease. CDR3 sequence: CASGRDTDSYEQYF. The CDR3 bases are TGCGCCAGCGGCCGGGACACGGACTCCTACGAGCAGTACTTC.